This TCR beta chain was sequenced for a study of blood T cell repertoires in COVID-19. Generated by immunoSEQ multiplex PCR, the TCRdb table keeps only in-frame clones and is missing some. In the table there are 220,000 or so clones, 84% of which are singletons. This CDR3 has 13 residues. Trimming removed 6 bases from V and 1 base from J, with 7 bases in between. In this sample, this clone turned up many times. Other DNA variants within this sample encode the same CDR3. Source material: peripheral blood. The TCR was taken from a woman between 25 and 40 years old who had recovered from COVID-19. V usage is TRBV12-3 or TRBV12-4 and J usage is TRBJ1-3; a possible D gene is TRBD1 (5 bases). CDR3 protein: CASRQGSGNTIYF. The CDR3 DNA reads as TGTGCCAGCAGGCAGGGTTCTGGAAACACCATATATTTT.